Listed below are T cell receptor beta chains from one sample, sequenced in a study of T-cell memory formation after mild COVID-19. TCRdb called the 5' RACE reads again in MiXCR, with one record for every CDR3 protein. The table lists some 210,000 distinct CDR3 sequences, roughly 27% of them singletons, with roughly an eighth in the top ten. The material sequenced was PBMCs or a T cell subset sorted from them (not recorded which). The receptor set was obtained from an adult woman who had mild COVID-19 (a few samples of this study predate the infection). Cell type and time point are not known. CDR3s include the opening cysteine and the closing phenylalanine or tryptophan. Each record gives: CDR3 length, V gene, clone size, J gene, D gene, CDR3 DNA, CDR3 protein. The D gene is left open where the match is weak. Not every row has a clone size; where given, it reads once, few, many or a size class.

16,TRBV7-9,.,TRBJ2-3,TRBD2,TGTGCCAGCAGCTTCCTAGCGGGAGGGCCTTCAAATACGCAGTATTTT,CASSFLAGGPSNTQYF
17,TRBV2,few,TRBJ2-4,.,TGTGCCAGCAGTTATCCCCTTTGGCAGGGGGGGAAAAACATTCAGTACTTC,CASSYPLWQGGKNIQYF
16,TRBV6-4,.,TRBJ2-1,.,TGTGCCAGCAGTCTTACAGGGTCCACGGGCTACAATGAGCAGTTCTTC,CASSLTGSTGYNEQFF
13,TRBV7-8,many,TRBJ1-5,.,TGTGCCAGCAGCCCGGGCAGGGATCAGCCCCAGCATTTT,CASSPGRDQPQHF
15,TRBV20-1,few,TRBJ1-1,.,TGCAGTGCTAGAGGAATCCTGACAGTGAACACTGAAGCTTTCTTT,CSARGILTVNTEAFF
16,TRBV7-6,.,TRBJ2-1,.,TGTGCCAGCAGCCCCCGCCCCCGGCGGGAATACAATGAGCAGTTCTTC,CASSPRPRREYNEQFF
14,TRBV12-3/TRBV12-4,.,TRBJ2-1,.,TGTGCCAGCCTAGGGGGGAGCTCCTACAATGAGCAGTTCTTC,CASLGGSSYNEQFF
16,TRBV29-1,.,TRBJ2-5,.,TGCAGCGTTGAAGGGGGGATTTCTGGGGTGCAAGAGACCCAGTACTTC,CSVEGGISGVQETQYF
12,TRBV29-1,few,TRBJ2-5,.,TGCAGCGTTCATCCGTCGAGGGAGACCCAGTACTTC,CSVHPSRETQYF
15,TRBV20-1,.,TRBJ1-5,.,TGCAGTGCTAGAGATCCCCGTGGGGGCAATCAGCCCCAGCATTTT,CSARDPRGGNQPQHF
13,TRBV5-1,once,TRBJ2-5,TRBD2,TGCGCCAGCAGGGTAGCGGGCCAAGAGACCCAGTACTTC,CASRVAGQETQYF
15,TRBV15,.,TRBJ2-7,.,TGTGCCACCAGCAGAGGAGGGATTAGCTCCTACGAGCAGTACTTC,CATSRGGISSYEQYF
17,TRBV5-6,few,TRBJ1-1,TRBD1,TGTGCCAGCAGCTTGTTGGGGTACCGGGACAGGGTAGGAAAAGCTTTCTTT,CASSLLGYRDRVGKAFF
12,TRBV6-5,few,TRBJ1-1,.,TGTGCCAGCACAGGGGTGAACACTGAAGCTTTCTTT,CASTGVNTEAFF
13,TRBV10-3,.,TRBJ1-3,.,TGTGCCATCAGGGGGGACTCTGGAAACACCATATATTTT,CAIRGDSGNTIYF
15,TRBV2,.,TRBJ2-7,TRBD2,TGTGCCAGCAGTGAATTTGGCGGGAGGACCTACGAGCAGTACTTC,CASSEFGGRTYEQYF
17,TRBV14,.,TRBJ2-1,.,TGTGCCAGCAGCCAAGATCACCCAAACTCATACTACAATGAGCAGTTCTTC,CASSQDHPNSYYNEQFF
20,TRBV12-3/TRBV12-4,.,TRBJ2-3,TRBD2,TGTGCCAGCAGCCTCCAGTTGGGGACTAGCGGGAGGGGCCACACAGATACGCAGTATTTT,CASSLQLGTSGRGHTDTQYF
14,TRBV12-3/TRBV12-4,few,TRBJ2-2,.,TGTGCCAGCAGTTTTTCTGGGGGCAGCGGGGAGCTGTTTTTT,CASSFSGGSGELFF
12,TRBV5-1,few,TRBJ2-5,.,TGCGCCAGCAGCTCGAACCAAGAGACCCAGTACTTC,CASSSNQETQYF
20,TRBV11-3,few,TRBJ2-2,TRBD2,TGTGCCAGCAGGCACGGACCCCGACTAGCGGGGGATCAAAACACCGGGGAGCTGTTTTTT,CASRHGPRLAGDQNTGELFF
15,TRBV30,.,TRBJ2-3,TRBD2,TGTGCCTGGAGTGTACTTGGAGCGGGAGGAGATACGCAGTATTTT,CAWSVLGAGGDTQYF
15,TRBV19,.,TRBJ2-1,TRBD2,TGTGCCAGTGCCTCAATTGGGGACTACCCCAATGAGCAGTTCTTC,CASASIGDYPNEQFF
17,TRBV30,.,TRBJ1-1,.,TGTGCCTGGAGTGCCCCCTTCTACAGCGCATTGAACACTGAAGCTTTCTTT,CAWSAPFYSALNTEAFF
14,TRBV24-1,few,TRBJ1-2,.,TGTGCCACCAGTGATTCTACACGGGGGTTCGGCTACACCTTC,CATSDSTRGFGYTF
11,TRBV7-2,few,TRBJ1-1,.,TGTGCCAGCAGCCTCCACTCAGATGCTTTCTTT,CASSLHSDAFF
17,TRBV12-3/TRBV12-4,few,TRBJ2-2,.,TGTGCCAGCAATCCCCTGCTGGGTCCCGCGAACACCGGGGAGCTGTTTTTT,CASNPLLGPANTGELFF
13,TRBV29-1,few,TRBJ2-1,.,TGCAGCGTGGGGACGGACAGCCCCAATGAGCAGTTCTTC,CSVGTDSPNEQFF
16,TRBV7-2,.,TRBJ2-3,TRBD2,TGTGCCAGCAGTACCGCGGGGGGAAATCCCACAGATACGCAGTATTTT,CASSTAGGNPTDTQYF
19,TRBV6-1,.,TRBJ1-2,TRBD1,TGTGCCAGCAGTGAAGACCTGACAGGGTCGCGGGGCTTGAACTATGGCTACACCTTC,CASSEDLTGSRGLNYGYTF
17,TRBV25-1,few,TRBJ2-3,.,TGTGCCAGCAGTGAATATCCGACAGGAGATAGCACAGATACGCAGTATTTT,CASSEYPTGDSTDTQYF